The table lists the clone carrying this T cell receptor (beta chain) with a count of one. This record comes from a study of OX40 agonist ivuxolimab in advanced cancers. The assay was immunoSEQ multiplex PCR, and TCRdb's table has in-frame clones only and misses some. The sample includes fewer than 70,000 clones, 75% to 90% of them seen just once. The germline V gene has CDR1 ENHRY and CDR2 SYGVKD. The CDR3 covers 16 residues. Unmatched junction bases numbered 11, after V lost 4 bases and J lost 4 bases. The receptor comes from an adult with an advanced solid tumor such as melanoma, head and neck, liver or kidney cancer. The material sequenced was CD4+ or CD8+ T cells sorted from blood, taken in a trial of the OX40 agonist ivuxolimab. V and J are TRBV10-3 and TRBJ1-1; 8 bases line up with TRBD1. CDR3 sequence reads: CAISGGQGAGGTEAFF. The CDR3 nucleotides are TGTGCCATCAGTGGGGGCCAGGGGGCTGGCGGCACTGAAGCTTTCTTT.